The present entry profiles one T cell receptor (beta chain) with its context. Its antigen is unknown. Other DNA sequences in this specimen translate into the identical CDR3. This CDR3 comprises 11 residues. With 2 bases removed from V and 8 bases from J, the gap between germline ends came to 9 bases. Germline CDR1 reads DFQATT; CDR2 reads SNEGSKA (reference sequence). The sample originates from a study of shared clonotypes between healthy human individuals. Study information: Plates per donor: three CD4 naive, three CD4 memory, two CD8 naive, one CD8 memory.

TCRdb's copy holds only in-frame clones and misses some; the assay was immunoSEQ multiplex PCR. The table lists about 380,000 clones, approximately 96% of them singletons. Study-wide results and limits: As a rule, naive subsets had a larger estimated richness than memory subsets. Compared with clonotypes that all four donors shared, non-shared clonotypes had lower generation probabilities. The researchers took only blood, and tissue repertoires probably look different.

The chain has TRBV20-1 and TRBJ1-2, with D perhaps matching TRBD1 (5 bases). The receptor's source is a man younger than 40 in good health. The sequenced sample was memory CD8+ T cells sorted from blood. Subset denoted: CD45RO+ cells pooled with CCR7-negative TemRA cells. CDR3 amino acids: CSARSGNGYTF. The DNA for the CDR3 is TGCAGTGCTAGATCAGGGAACGGCTACACCTTC.